Below are 20 T cell receptor beta chains sequenced from a single sample in a study of T cells in Graves' hyperthyroidism and ophthalmopathy. Researchers amplified the TCR beta CDR3 regions from RNA transcripts. Researchers ran a first-round RT-PCR on the TCR CDR3 using the HTBI primer set. TCRdb fed the multiplex PCR reads into MiXCR, producing one record per CDR3 protein. This sample has a few hundred thousand distinct CDR3 sequences, with 15% to 19% found just once. The source material was blood. The receptors were sampled from a woman aged 25 to 39 with Graves' hyperthyroidism.

This clonotype was detected a few times. V usage is TRBV4-2 and J usage is TRBJ1-4, with D unclear. CDR1 is LGHNA, CDR2 YNFKEQ, per germline. This CDR3 has 14 amino acids. V shed 1 base and J shed 7 bases, with 10 bases lying between them. The CDR3 here is CASSQVGSLEKLFF. The CDR3 bases are TGTGCCAGCAGCCAAGTGGGGTCACTTGAAAAACTGTTTTTT.

This chain joins TRBV20-1 and TRBJ2-7; D is unclear. The V end was cut by 6 bases, the J end by 0 bases, with 12 bases between. Germline loops: CDR1 DFQATT, CDR2 SNEGSKA (reference sequence). CDR3 length: 13 residues. The CDR3 sequence: CSAHDRSSYEQYF. In nucleotides, the CDR3 is TGCAGTGCACATGACCGAAGCTCCTACGAGCAGTACTTC.

In this sample, this clonotype turned up many times. J is TRBJ2-5 and V is TRBV7-2; TRBD2 might be the D (5 bases). The germline V and J ends were trimmed by 0 bases and 5 bases, with 7 bases remaining between them. Germline CDR1 and CDR2: SGHTA and FQGNSA. The CDR3 runs 13 residues. This CDR3 reads CASSLAPGETQYF. The CDR3, as DNA: TGTGCCAGCAGCTTAGCACCGGGGGAGACCCAGTACTTC.

The sample holds many counts of this clonotype. The CDR3 here is CSVSPTGSSNEKLFF. Here the CDR3 DNA reads TGCAGCGTGAGCCCGACAGGGAGCAGTAATGAAAAACTGTTTTTT. The chain recombines TRBV29-1 with TRBJ1-4; 7 positions agree with TRBD1. The CDR3 length is 15 residues. With V trimmed by 6 bases and J by 4 bases, 11 bases remained unmatched. Germline V gene sequence: CDR1 SQVTM, CDR2 ANQGSEA.

This clonotype was observed a handful of times. This rearrangement joins TRBV7-3 to TRBJ2-2; no firm D call. V was cut by 0 bases and J by 7 bases, with 15 bases left in between. Germline V CDR1 and CDR2: SGHTA, FQGTGA. This CDR3 comprises 16 residues. CDR3 sequence reads: CASSLTLDGWGGELFF. CDR3 coding DNA: TGTGCCAGCAGCTTAACACTCGATGGTTGGGGCGGGGAGCTGTTTTTT.

This clonotype was observed a handful of times. V is TRBV20-1 and J is TRBJ2-2; D gene unclear. Germline-derived CDR1 and CDR2 are DFQATT and SNEGSKA (reference sequence). Deletions cut 3 bases from V and 2 bases from J, with 7 bases between. CDR3 size: 13 residues. Written as DNA, the CDR3 is TGCAGTGCTAGTGAGACTAACACCGGGGAGCTGTTTTTT. It codes for CSASETNTGELFF.

As to this clonotype: This may come from a read error, since a much larger clone is one base off. The J gene is TRBJ2-7, the V gene TRBV5-1, with a possible D match to TRBD2 (7 bases). V shed 4 bases and J shed 5 bases, with 25 bases lying between them. The length of the CDR3 is 17 residues. From germline, CDR1 is SGHRS and CDR2 YFSETQ. The chain's CDR3 is CASSRTHRGADPDEQYF. CDR3 in DNA: TGCGCCAGCAGCCGAACCCATCGGGGGGCGGACCCCGACGAGCAGTACTTC. Full variable domain (rest looked up from reference TRBV5-1 and TRBJ2-7): KAGVTQTPRYLIKTRGQQVTLSCSPISGHRSVSWYQQTPGQGLQFLFEYFSETQRNKGNFPGRFSGRQFSNSRSEMNVSTLELGDSALYLCASSRTHRGADPDEQYFGPGTRLTVT.

This clonotype came up many times. The chain is built from TRBV11-2 and TRBJ2-3, with 10 bases lining up with TRBD2. J gave up 4 bases and V 3 bases, and 13 bases lay outside the gene matches. CDR1 is SGHAT and CDR2 is FQNNGV in the germline V gene. The length of the CDR3 is 18 residues. The CDR3 loop reads CASSFRPLAGGAADTQYF. CDR3 bases: TGTGCCAGCAGCTTCCGTCCTTTAGCGGGAGGTGCAGCAGATACGCAGTATTTT. Drawing the rest from reference TRBV11-2 and TRBJ2-3, the complete variable domain is EAGVAQSPRYKIIEKRQSVAFWCNPISGHATLYWYQQILGQGPKLLIQFQNNGVVDDSQLPKDRFSAERLKGVDSTLKIQPAKLEDSAVYLCASSFRPLAGGAADTQYFGPGTRLTVL.

This clonotype was detected many times. The chain employs TRBV6-1 and TRBJ2-2; 8 bases agree with TRBD1. The J segment lost 1 base and the V segment lost 6 bases, leaving 13 bases of the junction unmatched. CDR3 length equals 18 residues. The germline gives CDR1 MNHNS, CDR2 SASEGT. The CDR3 spells CASSPRSQGAGNTGELFF. DNA of the CDR3: TGTGCCAGCAGCCCCAGGTCGCAGGGGGCGGGGAACACCGGGGAGCTGTTTTTT.

There are a few counts of this clonotype. The chain recombines TRBV29-1 with TRBJ2-7, with D maybe TRBD1 (6 bases). Deletions cut 4 bases from V and 6 bases from J, with 16 bases between. Per the germline V gene, CDR1 is SQVTM and CDR2 is ANQGSEA. This CDR3 is 13 amino acids long. In nucleotides, the CDR3 is TGCAGCGTTGGGGTACAGGGCAGCGGCGAGCAGTACTTC. It codes for CSVGVQGSGEQYF.

The chain links TRBV11-3 to TRBJ2-2; D unresolved. Deletions cut 0 bases from V and 3 bases from J, with 14 bases between. The germline V gene encodes CDR1 SGHNT and CDR2 YENEEA. The CDR3 is made up of 17 amino acids. The CDR3 bases are TGTGCCAGCAGCTTAGATAAGCAGCTGACGGACACCGGGGAGCTGTTTTTT. As protein: CASSLDKQLTDTGELFF.

This clonotype was detected many times. The chain uses TRBV6-1 and TRBJ1-2; possible D gene TRBD1, 6 bases. The length of the CDR3 is 13 residues. V was cut by 7 bases and J by 7 bases, with 16 bases left in between. The germline V gene has CDR1 MNHNS and CDR2 SASEGT. CDR3 loop: CASTRTVSGGYTF. Here the CDR3 DNA reads TGTGCCAGCACACGGACAGTCAGCGGTGGCTACACCTTC.

This clonotype was counted many times. The gene calls are TRBV18 and TRBJ1-1; D is unclear. V was pared by 3 bases and J by 4 bases, with 6 bases between. Germline V CDR1 and CDR2: KGHSH, LQKENI. This CDR3 comprises 12 residues. The CDR3 loop is CASSPEGTEAFF. For the CDR3, the DNA is TGTGCCAGCTCACCTGAGGGCACTGAAGCTTTCTTT.

This clonotype was seen many times. The chain carries TRBV3-1 and TRBJ2-7; tentatively, D is TRBD1 (7 bases). Germline V lookup: CDR1 LGHDT, CDR2 YNNKEL (reference sequence). Trimming removed 4 bases at V and 5 bases at J, with 15 bases between. The CDR3 covers 14 residues. The chain's CDR3 is CASSPTGRGDEQYF. CDR3 nucleotide sequence: TGTGCCAGCAGCCCAACGGGCAGGGGGGACGAGCAGTACTTC.

This clonotype was found a few times. J is TRBJ2-1 and V is TRBV6-5; a weak D match, TRBD2 (6 bases). Germline V gene sequence: CDR1 MNHEY, CDR2 SVGAGI. V was cut by 2 bases and J by 6 bases, with 14 bases left in between. The CDR3 contains 15 residues. CDR3 bases: TGTGCCAGCAGTTACGACCGGGCGGAGGGCAATGAGCAGTTCTTC. Translation gives CASSYDRAEGNEQFF.

The rearrangement links TRBV19 to TRBJ1-2; 9 bases line up with TRBD1. CDR1 and CDR2 (germline): LNHDA, SQIVND (reference sequence). The CDR3 contains 13 residues. The junction had 6 bases not matched to a gene; V was cut back by 6 bases and J by 7 bases. As DNA, the CDR3 is TGTGCCAGTAGACCACAGGGGGCGAGTGGCTACACCTTC. Translating gives CASRPQGASGYTF.

This clonotype was counted many times. V and J are TRBV2 and TRBJ2-3; D unresolved. V lost 6 bases, J lost 2 bases, and 12 bases lay in between. CDR1 SNHLY and CDR2 FYNNEI come from the germline V gene. The CDR3 extends over 14 amino acids. CDR3 nucleotide sequence: TGTGCCAGCAGAAGCCGGGTAAACACAGATACGCAGTATTTT. Translation: CASRSRVNTDTQYF.

This clonotype was recorded many times. V usage is TRBV12-5 and J usage is TRBJ1-5; a weak D match, TRBD1 (5 bases). The germline CDR1 and CDR2 sequences are LGHNT and FRNRAP. The V end lost 5 bases, the J end lost 5 bases, and 19 bases lay between the germline ends. CDR3 size: 16 residues. CDR3 nucleotides: TGTGCTAGTGGTCTCGGGGCCGCGGGTAGGGATCAGCCCCAGCATTTT. Translation gives CASGLGAAGRDQPQHF.

The table lists this clonotype with many counts. This chain links TRBV3-1 with TRBJ2-7; 8 bases fit TRBD2. Losses at the gene ends were 1 base for V and 2 bases for J; bases not matched to a gene: 4. The CDR3 is 15 amino acids. Germline V lookup: CDR1 LGHDT, CDR2 YNNKEL (reference sequence). The CDR3 nucleotides are TGTGCCAGCAGCCAAGTATTAGCGGGGACCTACGAGCAGTACTTC. Translating it yields CASSQVLAGTYEQYF.

The chain recombines TRBV19 with TRBJ2-7; D unclear. This CDR3 region has 12 residues. Germline CDR1 reads LNHDA; CDR2 reads SQIVND (reference sequence). The ends were cut back, 3 bases at V and 4 bases at J, with 7 bases in the middle. Here the CDR3 DNA reads TGTGCCAGTAGTATCTGGGGATACGAGCAGTACTTC. Protein product: CASSIWGYEQYF.